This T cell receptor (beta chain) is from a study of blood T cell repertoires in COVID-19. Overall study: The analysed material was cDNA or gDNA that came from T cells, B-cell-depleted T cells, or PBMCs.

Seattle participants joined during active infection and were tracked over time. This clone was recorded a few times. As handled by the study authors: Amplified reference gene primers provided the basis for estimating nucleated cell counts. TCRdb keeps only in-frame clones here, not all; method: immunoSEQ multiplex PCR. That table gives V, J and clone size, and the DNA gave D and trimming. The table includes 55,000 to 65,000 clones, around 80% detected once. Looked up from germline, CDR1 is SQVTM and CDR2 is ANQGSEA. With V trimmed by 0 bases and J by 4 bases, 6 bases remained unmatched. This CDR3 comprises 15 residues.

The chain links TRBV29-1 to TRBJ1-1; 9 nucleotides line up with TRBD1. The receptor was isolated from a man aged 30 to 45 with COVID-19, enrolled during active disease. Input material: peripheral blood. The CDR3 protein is CSVEDRDRVGTEAFF. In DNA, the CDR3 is TGCAGCGTTGAAGATCGGGACAGGGTCGGCACTGAAGCTTTCTTT.